This T cell receptor beta chain was recorded in a study of cytotoxic CD8 clonotypes in ibrutinib-treated CLL (TCRdb year 2021). About the full investigation: In this cohort, around 14 patients were treatment-naive and roughly ten were relapsed/refractory, while around 18 had unmutated IGHV. Cryopreserved peripheral blood mononuclear cells were collected before treatment, at response, and at either disease progression or sustained remission. An average of 255,043 productive templates and 94,082 productive rearrangements was obtained per sample. Partial responses were observed in about 25 patients and complete responses in 2; after a median follow-up of 68 months, remission was maintained in around 14 patients and progression was observed in some twelve. Patients were still on ibrutinib when every remission and progressive disease sample was collected. Longitudinal samples were obtainable from about 30% of the roughly 86 participants in the trial. The response samples were drawn at a median of approximately 12 months into treatment, with a range of about 6 to 36 months. What the study reported, not specific to this receptor: Baseline clonality was found to be higher than that of age-matched healthy donors and was strongly correlated with circulating CD8+ T-cell counts. Clonality rose at ibrutinib response, remained stable during sustained remission, and dropped back toward baseline at progression. Public clonotypes were rare and either contracted or stayed stable during treatment, and the rise in clonality at ibrutinib response reflected the expansion of private clonotypes. Sampling times were not matched between sustained-remission and progressing patients, and lymph node repertoires were not studied.

Relative to germline, V is 4 bases shorter and J is 0 bases shorter, with 11 bases between their ends. Sequences SGHTA (CDR1) and FQGNSA (CDR2) are obtained from the germline V gene. The CDR3 runs 15 amino acids, cysteine and phenylalanine included. The entry retains the CDR3 DNA only, 45 bases that are in frame from base 1. Concerning this clone itself: This clone's antigen is unknown. Nothing much larger sits one base from this clone, and base qualities are not available.

Roughly 2 micrograms of genomic DNA were extracted from cryopreserved PBMCs for TCR beta library preparation. High-throughput TCR beta sequencing was performed on longitudinal blood samples from CLL patients receiving ibrutinib monotherapy. The patients took part in an open-label, single-center phase 2 trial of ibrutinib monotherapy. The goal of deep resolution MiSeq sequencing was a depth between 1 in 1 million and 1 in 200,000 T cells, and coverage averaged 10x per clonotype. TCR beta libraries were generated with the immunoSEQ hsTCRB Kit. Per the original workflow: Data were analyzed with ImmunoSEQ Data Assistant and ImmunoSEQ Analyzer, with V, D and J genes assigned per IMGT definitions. Clonality, which ranges from 0 to 1, was calculated as one minus the normalized Shannon entropy of productive rearrangement frequencies. Only overrepresented clonotypes making up at least 0.05% of each patient's repertoire were included in the public clonotype analysis. About a dozen age-matched healthy donor repertoires from immuneACCESS served as clonality controls. TCRdb's version of the immuneACCESS table is confined to in-frame rearrangements and falls short of the full clone set. An unresolved V gene accounts for under half of the shortfall where checked; the remainder is of unknown origin. The DNA gave D and trimming, while V, J and clone size come from that table. The sample includes 330,000 or so clones, with about 61% observed a single time. About 5.9% of the sample is taken by the ten largest.

The sample in question was PBMCs, obtained after 36 months of ibrutinib treatment. This receptor chain uses TRBV7-2 and TRBJ2-3, and the D gene may be TRBD2, 6 bases matching. The receptor comes from a human donor with chronic lymphocytic leukemia. The CDR3 here reads CASSYLGSSTDTQYF. The DNA reads as follows: TGTGCCAGCAGCTACCTCGGGAGTAGCACAGATACGCAGTATTTT.